The 27 T cell receptor beta chains presented below share a single source sample, sequenced in a study of cytomegalovirus exposure and HLA in healthy donors. The PCR used 60 Vbeta and 13 Jbeta primers. Sequencing was performed with immunoSEQ multiplex PCR; in TCRdb, only in-frame clones are kept and a portion is missing. The table has 110,000 to 150,000 clones, roughly three quarters seen once. Sample: PBMCs. These TCRs come from a woman aged 45-60 years in good health and CMV-seronegative.

The rearrangement links TRBV6-6 to TRBJ1-2, with TRBD1 matching over 7 bases. CDR1 is MNHNY, CDR2 SVGAGI, per germline (reference sequence). The V segment lost 2 bases and the J segment 6 bases; nucleotides outside the gene matches: 9. The CDR3 is 15 amino acids. The CDR3 region is CASSYERGRRNGYTF. CDR3 bases: TGTGCCAGCAGTTACGAAAGGGGGCGTAGGAATGGCTACACCTTC.

The chain recombines TRBV2 with TRBJ1-1, with D unresolved. This CDR3 region has 13 residues. Germline V lookup: CDR1 SNHLY, CDR2 FYNNEI. V was pared by 6 bases and J by 0 bases, with 8 bases between. CDR3 in DNA: TGTGCCAGCAGCCGTAGCATGAACACTGAAGCTTTCTTT. Its translation is CASSRSMNTEAFF.

The rearrangement links TRBV12-5 to TRBJ2-7, with 8 bases lining up with TRBD1. Germline V gene lookup returns CDR1 LGHNT and CDR2 FRNRAP. Trimming took 6 bases from V and 4 from J; bases not matched to a gene: 8. The CDR3 consists of 14 residues. The CDR3 sequence: CASGRQGTLYEQYF. CDR3 sequence (DNA): TGTGCTAGTGGACGACAGGGGACTTTGTACGAGCAGTACTTC.

The rearrangement uses TRBV25-1 and TRBJ1-1; D is ambiguous. Between the trimmed V and J ends, which lost 0 bases and 2 bases, there was a span of 7 bases. The CDR3 totals 14 residues. Looked up from germline, CDR1 is MGHDK and CDR2 is SYGVNS. The CDR3 bases are TGTGCCAGCAGTGAATATGGGAGCAACACTGAAGCTTTCTTT. Amino acid sequence: CASSEYGSNTEAFF.

Comments on this clone: Its ends do not fully match the called genes, so a read error is possible. The CDR3, as DNA: TGTGCCAGTCGTATGACTAGGGCGTCAGATACGCAGTATTTT. Protein sequence: CASRMTRASDTQYF. The rearrangement links TRBV19 to TRBJ2-3, with D perhaps TRBD2 (6 bases). Germline V CDR1 and CDR2: LNHDA, SQIVND (reference sequence). The CDR3 totals 14 residues.

The chain combines TRBV5-1 with TRBJ2-2, with 8 bases identical to TRBD1. Germline V gene sequence: CDR1 SGHRS, CDR2 YFSETQ. The V segment lost 3 bases and the J segment 3 bases; nucleotides outside the gene matches: 4. CDR3 length: 15 amino acids. The chain's CDR3 is CASSSQGADTGELFF. In DNA, the CDR3 is TGCGCCAGCAGCTCTCAGGGGGCGGACACCGGGGAGCTGTTTTTT. Full variable domain (rest looked up from reference TRBV5-1 and TRBJ2-2): KAGVTQTPRYLIKTRGQQVTLSCSPISGHRSVSWYQQTPGQGLQFLFEYFSETQRNKGNFPGRFSGRQFSNSRSEMNVSTLELGDSALYLCASSSQGADTGELFFGEGSRLTVL.

This chain uses TRBV7-2 with TRBJ2-7; 11 bases agree with TRBD2. V was clipped by 5 bases and J by 2 bases; unmatched bases: 5. Germline V gene lookup returns CDR1 SGHTA and CDR2 FQGNSA. The CDR3 consists of 15 residues. The CDR3 DNA follows: TGTGCCAGCAGCGCTAGCGGGGGGAACCCCTACGAGCAGTACTTC. Translation: CASSASGGNPYEQYF.

The gene calls are TRBV4-1 and TRBJ2-3, with a tentative D call TRBD1 (6 bases). Trimming pared 8 bases from V and 6 bases from J, leaving 15 bases between. CDR1 MGHRA and CDR2 YSYEKL come from the germline V gene. The CDR3 loop spans 13 amino acids. The CDR3 loop reads CASRRTAEDTQYF. CDR3 bases: TGCGCCAGCCGACGGACAGCCGAGGATACGCAGTATTTT.

V gene TRBV29-1 combines with J gene TRBJ2-1, with D perhaps matching TRBD2 (6 bases). V gave up 3 bases and J gave up 8 bases, with 11 bases separating them. The CDR3 length is 12 residues. CDR1 is SQVTM and CDR2 is ANQGSEA in the germline V gene. The CDR3 sequence is CSVEEGLYEQFF. As DNA, the CDR3 is TGCAGCGTTGAGGAGGGTTTGTATGAGCAGTTCTTC.

In this sample, this clone turned up once. The genes are TRBV27 and TRBJ2-2; 8 nucleotides align to TRBD2. V gave up 3 bases and J gave up 1 base; unmatched junction bases: 4. Germline assignment: CDR1 MNHEY and CDR2 SMNVEV (reference sequence). This CDR3 region has 16 residues. CDR3 bases: TGTGCCAGCAGTTTTCTTGCGGGAGGGAACACCGGGGAGCTGTTTTTT. Amino acid sequence: CASSFLAGGNTGELFF.

The chain combines TRBV6-1 with TRBJ2-7, with TRBD2 matching over 9 bases. V trimming: 7 bases; J trimming: 4 bases; junction bases outside the gene matches: 5. The CDR3 is 13 amino acids. The germline V gene has CDR1 MNHNS and CDR2 SASEGT. The CDR3 region is CASIISGGYEQYF. CDR3 DNA: TGTGCCAGCATAATTAGCGGGGGTTACGAGCAGTACTTC.

The gene calls are TRBV4-3 and TRBJ1-5; unclear D gene. Germline V lookup: CDR1 LGHNA, CDR2 YSLEER. The ends were cut back, 0 bases at V and 0 bases at J, with 9 bases in the middle. The CDR3 runs 16 residues. The CDR3 coding sequence is TGCGCCAGCAGCCAAGAATGGGGAGATAGCAATCAGCCCCAGCATTTT. Translation gives CASSQEWGDSNQPQHF.

V gene TRBV13 combines with J gene TRBJ2-1; 12 bases agree with TRBD2. The V gene's germline CDR1 is PRHDT and CDR2 FYEKMQ (reference sequence). There are 17 residues in the CDR3. V was clipped by 1 base and J by 6 bases; unmatched bases: 7. This CDR3 reads CASSLESPSGGANEQFF. CDR3 sequence (DNA): TGTGCCAGCAGCTTAGAGTCCCCTAGCGGGGGGGCCAATGAGCAGTTCTTC. The whole variable domain, remainder taken from reference TRBV13 and TRBJ2-1, is AAGVIQSPRHLIKEKRETATLKCYPIPRHDTVYWYQQGPGQDPQFLISFYEKMQSDKGSIPDRFSAQQFSDYHSELNMSSLELGDSALYFCASSLESPSGGANEQFFGPGTRLTVL.

V usage is TRBV6-1 and J usage is TRBJ2-1; 8 bases line up with TRBD1. The CDR3 has 13 amino acids. CDR1 and CDR2 from the germline V gene are MNHNS and SASEGT. V shed 6 bases, J shed 6 bases, and the junction held 4 bases outside the gene matches. The chain's CDR3 is CASSWTGPNEQFF. The CDR3, as DNA: TGTGCCAGCAGCTGGACAGGGCCCAATGAGCAGTTCTTC.

J is TRBJ2-1 and V is TRBV2, with TRBD1 matching over 8 bases. Germline V gene sequence: CDR1 SNHLY, CDR2 FYNNEI. This CDR3 comprises 15 residues. Germline trimming cut 5 bases from V and 6 bases from J; bases unmatched to any gene: 9. The CDR3 protein is CASSRDRGRGNEQFF. The CDR3, as DNA: TGTGCCAGCAGTCGAGACAGGGGAAGGGGCAATGAGCAGTTCTTC.

In DNA form, the CDR3 reads TGTGCCAGCAGTCTCGGACTAGCGGGCGGGGAGCTGTTTTTT. This codes for CASSLGLAGGELFF. The chain joins TRBV2 to TRBJ2-2, with 11 nucleotides matching TRBD2. The CDR3 runs 14 residues. Trimming cost V 5 bases and J 7 bases; bases outside gene matches: 3. CDR1 is SNHLY and CDR2 is FYNNEI in the germline V gene.

This clone was detected only once. Here the CDR3 reads CSVDGTGGEVYGYTF. For the CDR3, the DNA is TGCAGCGTGGACGGGACAGGGGGCGAGGTCTATGGCTACACCTTC. The chain links TRBV29-1 to TRBJ1-2; 12 nucleotides match TRBD1. This CDR3 comprises 15 residues. CDR1 is SQVTM and CDR2 is ANQGSEA in the germline V gene. With V trimmed by 6 bases and J by 4 bases, 9 bases remained unmatched. Supplemented by reference TRBV29-1 and TRBJ1-2, the full variable domain reads SAVISQKPSRDICQRGTSLTIQCQVDSQVTMMFWYRQQPGQSLTLIATANQGSEATYESGFVIDKFPISRPNLTFSTLTVSNMSPEDSSIYLCSVDGTGGEVYGYTFGSGTRLTVV.

In its sample, this clone was seen a few times. The genes are TRBV19 and TRBJ1-2, with 8 bases fitting TRBD1. This CDR3 is 15 amino acids long. The germline gives CDR1 LNHDA, CDR2 SQIVND (reference sequence). The ends lost 0 bases at V and 4 bases at J; junction bases unmatched: 4. In DNA, the CDR3 is TGTGCCAGTAGTATAGATCTTACAGGGGGCTATGGCTACACCTTC. Translating gives CASSIDLTGGYGYTF.

Notes on this clone: The identical CDR3 is also encoded by other nucleotide sequences in the sample. The gene calls are TRBV5-1 and TRBJ2-1; D not certain. The ends were cut back, 5 bases at V and 8 bases at J, with 8 bases in the middle. The CDR3 is 11 residues long. Germline V gene sequence: CDR1 SGHRS, CDR2 YFSETQ. Written as DNA, the CDR3 is TGCGCCAGCAGTCCGGGTGATGAGCAGTTCTTC. Amino acids: CASSPGDEQFF.

The rearrangement joins TRBV2 to TRBJ2-3; a weak D match, TRBD2 (7 bases). The V gene lost 8 bases and the J gene lost 4 bases, with 19 bases spanning the gap. The germline CDR1 and CDR2 sequences are SNHLY and FYNNEI. This CDR3 contains 15 residues. The CDR3 is CASLWGGGGADTQYF. CDR3 in DNA: TGTGCCAGCTTGTGGGGCGGGGGCGGCGCAGATACGCAGTATTTT.

Only one count was recorded for this clone. The J gene is TRBJ2-4, the V gene TRBV4-1; 9 nucleotides match TRBD2. CDR3 length: 17 amino acids. Germline V gene sequence: CDR1 MGHRA, CDR2 YSYEKL. Trimming at V came to 4 bases and at J to 6 bases, leaving 13 bases not matched to a gene. The CDR3 sequence is CASSRAQGGRGGNIQYF. The CDR3 DNA reads as TGCGCCAGCAGCCGCGCCCAGGGGGGGCGGGGGGGAAACATTCAGTACTTC.

The chain combines TRBV29-1 with TRBJ1-1, with D hard to call. Germline V gives CDR1 SQVTM, CDR2 ANQGSEA. Trimming removed 3 bases from V and 0 bases from J, with 2 bases in between. The CDR3 runs 11 residues. The CDR3 coding sequence is TGCAGCGTTGACATGAACACTGAAGCTTTCTTT. It codes for CSVDMNTEAFF.

V usage is TRBV15 and J usage is TRBJ1-1, with 10 bases lining up with TRBD1. The CDR3 is 14 residues long. V dropped 4 bases and J dropped 5; count of bases not matched to a gene: 4. Germline V gene lookup returns CDR1 LNHNV and CDR2 YYDKDF (reference sequence). CDR3 DNA: TGTGCCACCAGCACGGACAGGGGGGGGACTGAAGCTTTCTTT. Residues: CATSTDRGGTEAFF.

This rearrangement joins TRBV15 to TRBJ1-5; no firm D call. Germline V gene data show CDR1 as LNHNV and CDR2 as YYDKDF (reference sequence). V lost 0 bases, J lost 11 bases, and 14 bases lay in between. CDR3 length: 14 residues. The CDR3 nucleotides read TGTGCCACCAGCAGAGATTGGAACGAGGGCACCCAGCATTTT. It codes for CATSRDWNEGTQHF.

This clone was recorded only once. This chain links TRBV30 with TRBJ1-6; maybe TRBD1 (6 bases). There are 12 residues in the CDR3. Deletions cut 4 bases from V and 9 bases from J, with 10 bases between. Germline CDR1 reads GTSNPN; CDR2 reads SVGIG (reference sequence). The CDR3: CAWNRVGSPLHF. The CDR3 DNA sequence: TGTGCCTGGAACAGGGTTGGTTCACCCCTCCACTTT.

V usage is TRBV27 and J usage is TRBJ1-1, with TRBD1 identical over 7 bases. The V segment lost 3 bases and the J segment 7 bases; nucleotides outside the gene matches: 2. The CDR3 is 12 amino acids. Germline CDR1 is MNHEY and CDR2 is SMNVEV (reference sequence). CDR3 protein: CASSLNRGEAFF. The CDR3 bases are TGTGCCAGCAGTTTGAACAGGGGTGAAGCTTTCTTT.

J is TRBJ1-4 and V is TRBV15; no reliable D call. This CDR3 is built from 15 residues. Germline-derived CDR1 and CDR2 are LNHNV and YYDKDF (reference sequence). Trimming stripped 0 bases from V and 7 bases from J, with 12 bases between. The DNA for the CDR3 is TGTGCCACCAGCAGAGATGTTAGATGGAGTGAAAAACTGTTTTTT. Its translation is CATSRDVRWSEKLFF.